This TCR beta chain was recovered during a study of CD8 T cells in ankylosing spondylitis. Study conclusions and caveats: Disease-linked clones bore a CD8+ phenotype and were relatively rare in peripheral blood. It was reported that disease-linked clones were significantly enriched in matched ankylosing spondylitis synovial fluid.

V lost 6 bases and J 1 base, leaving 8 bases between the germline ends. The CDR3 is 13 residues long. This clonotype was seen at least ten times. Its target is unknown. A quantitative 5'-RACE method, one with molecular barcodes, was used to make TCR beta libraries. MiXCR, applied by TCRdb to the 5' RACE reads, yields one record per CDR3 protein. Seen here are about 260,000 distinct CDR3 sequences, roughly a quarter observed once, and the top ten hold about 0.6%. This receptor was identified in a male donor with ankylosing spondylitis or in good health (not recorded which). The chain combines TRBV12-3 or TRBV12-4 with TRBJ2-3; no clear D. The sample was blood, either unsorted or a sorted T cell fraction (not recorded which). In nucleotides, the CDR3 is TGTGCCAGCAGCCAGACCCGCACAGATACGCAGTATTTT. Translation gives CASSQTRTDTQYF.